The 20 T cell receptor beta chains in this list originate from one sample, sequenced in a study of shared clonotypes between healthy human individuals. Sequenced by immunoSEQ multiplex PCR; TCRdb stores in-frame clones only, minus some. The sample includes over 950,000 clones, around 77% of them seen just once. The specimen sequenced was memory CD4+ T cells from PBMCs. The subset here: CD45RA-negative fraction. The receptor set was obtained from a man between 18 and 35 years old in good health. Some clones in this sample may be carry-over from other donors' samples.

This clone was counted between two and nine times. The chain employs TRBV6-5 and TRBJ2-3, with a tentative D call TRBD2 (5 bases). Trimming left V 2 bases short and J 6 bases short, with 12 bases between. The CDR3 is 14 residues long. From germline, CDR1 is MNHEY and CDR2 SVGAGI. The CDR3 reads CASSYSEGWDTQYF. The CDR3, as DNA: TGTGCCAGCAGTTACAGCGAGGGTTGGGATACGCAGTATTTT.

The chain has TRBV18 and TRBJ1-1; a weak D match, TRBD1 (5 bases). The CDR3 contains 13 residues. Trimming left V 7 bases short and J 0 bases short, with 9 bases between. The germline V gene has CDR1 KGHSH and CDR2 LQKENI. CDR3 sequence: CASLDSLNTEAFF. In DNA form, the CDR3 reads TGTGCCAGCTTAGACAGCCTGAACACTGAAGCTTTCTTT.

For the CDR3, the DNA is TGTGCCAGCAGTCCCCGGTGGGGGGAAAACAATCAGCCCCAGCATTTT. Protein sequence: CASSPRWGENNQPQHF. This chain uses TRBV27 with TRBJ1-5; possible D gene TRBD1, 5 bases. Germline CDR1 MNHEY, CDR2 SMNVEV (reference sequence). There are 16 residues in the CDR3. With 5 bases removed from V and 3 bases from J, the gap between germline ends came to 17 bases.

This clone has a handful of counts. V usage is TRBV7-2 and J usage is TRBJ1-5; tentative D call: TRBD1 (6 bases). Per germline, CDR1 SGHTA and CDR2 FQGNSA. V gave up 5 bases and J gave up 7 bases, with 12 bases separating them. The CDR3 totals 13 residues. The CDR3 protein is CASSGRGRQPQHF. The CDR3 coding sequence is TGTGCCAGCAGCGGGCGGGGGCGACAGCCCCAGCATTTT.

Concerning this clone: A read error may be the cause here, since a much bigger clone is one base away. This sample includes further DNA sequences coding for the same CDR3. The chain carries TRBV2 and TRBJ1-5; D unresolved. CDR3 size: 13 residues. Germline-derived CDR1 and CDR2 are SNHLY and FYNNEI. The CDR3 is CASRRDSNQPQHF. The CDR3 nucleotides are TGTGCCAGCAGAAGAGATAGCAACCAGCCCCAGCATTTT.

Comments on this clone: A much larger clonotype is one base distant, so this may be a read error. The genes are TRBV2 and TRBJ1-5, with TRBD1 matching over 9 bases. This CDR3 comprises 13 residues. The junction had 1 base not matched to a gene; V was cut back by 6 bases and J by 4 bases. Germline CDR1 and CDR2: SNHLY and FYNNEI. CDR3 sequence: CASRGQGNQPQHF. The CDR3 bases are TGTGCCAGCAGAGGACAGGGGAATCAGCCCCAGCATTTT. The full variable domain, rest sourced from reference TRBV2 and TRBJ1-5, is EPEVTQTPSHQVTQMGQEVILRCVPISNHLYFYWYRQILGQKVEFLVSFYNNEISEKSEIFDDQFSVERPDGSNFTLKIRSTKLEDSAMYFCASRGQGNQPQHFGDGTRLSIL.

This chain links TRBV29-1 with TRBJ1-2; a weak D match, TRBD1 (6 bases). V lost 6 bases and J lost 6, with 20 bases in between. This CDR3 region has 14 residues. Germline lookup yields CDR1 SQVTM and CDR2 ANQGSEA. The CDR3 DNA follows: TGCAGCGTCGCCCGGGGGCAGGGTGAAGATGGCTACACCTTC. The encoded protein is CSVARGQGEDGYTF.

This sequence joins TRBV2 and TRBJ2-1, with D hard to call. Germline CDR1 and CDR2: SNHLY and FYNNEI. CDR3 length: 13 amino acids. Trimming removed 6 bases at V and 8 bases at J, with 14 bases between. This chain's CDR3 is CASRRFEVYEQFF. The CDR3, as DNA: TGTGCCAGCAGGAGGTTCGAGGTCTATGAGCAGTTCTTC.

This clone was recorded a few times. The CDR3 is CASSESRQPGETQYF. DNA of the CDR3: TGTGCCAGCAGTGAAAGCCGACAGCCAGGGGAGACCCAGTACTTC. The V gene is TRBV2, the J gene TRBJ2-5, with D possibly being TRBD1 (5 bases). This CDR3 region has 15 residues. Germline loops: CDR1 SNHLY, CDR2 FYNNEI. The ends were cut back, 2 bases at V and 5 bases at J, with 15 bases in the middle.

This chain uses TRBV5-1 with TRBJ2-5; TRBD2 aligns across 7 bases. Germline V gives CDR1 SGHRS, CDR2 YFSETQ. The CDR3 loop spans 14 amino acids. J was trimmed by 1 base and V by 4 bases; bases with no gene match: 4. The CDR3 DNA follows: TGCGCCAGCAGCGGCGGGACTACCCAAGAGACCCAGTACTTC. Amino acid sequence: CASSGGTTQETQYF.

The gene calls are TRBV15 and TRBJ2-7, with unresolved D. Trimming shortened V by 1 base and J by 6 bases, and 7 bases separated the two germline ends. This CDR3 comprises 12 residues. Germline-derived CDR1 and CDR2 are LNHNV and YYDKDF (reference sequence). Written as DNA, the CDR3 is TGTGCCACCAGCAGAGTGGGGTCCGAGCAGTACTTC. It is translated as CATSRVGSEQYF.

A few counts support this clone. V usage is TRBV5-5 and J usage is TRBJ1-1; the D is unclear. The germline CDR1 and CDR2 sequences are SGHKS and YYEKEE (reference sequence). The V and J ends lost 4 bases and 3 bases respectively, with 13 bases between them. The CDR3 runs to 14 residues. CDR3 region: CASSVREGDTEAFF. CDR3 in DNA: TGTGCCAGCAGCGTACGAGAGGGCGACACTGAAGCTTTCTTT.

Regarding this clone: A read error likely explains this, since a far larger clone differs by one base. This is likely a read error, given that the CDR3 carries no conserved phenylalanine or tryptophan at its end. The V call is TRBV7-8, the J call TRBJ1-1; TRBD1 is a possible D gene (5 bases). Germline loops: CDR1 SGHVS, CDR2 FQNEAQ. CDR3 length equals 15 residues. V gave up 11 bases and J gave up 1 base, with 20 bases separating them. CDR3 DNA: TGTGCCGGGAAGTTCGTTACGGGGGGGAACACTGAAGCTTTCCTT. This encodes CAGKFVTGGNTEAFL.

V gene TRBV5-1 combines with J gene TRBJ2-2, with D possibly TRBD1 on 5 matching bases. This CDR3 is built from 15 residues. The V gene lost 0 bases and the J gene lost 2 bases, with 8 bases spanning the gap. CDR1 is SGHRS and CDR2 is YFSETQ in the germline V gene. The CDR3 region is CASSLGTQNTGELFF. The DNA for the CDR3 is TGCGCCAGCAGCTTGGGGACACAAAACACCGGGGAGCTGTTTTTT.

This chain uses TRBV6-1 with TRBJ1-1; no firm D call. The V gene lost 6 bases and the J gene lost 4 bases, with 9 bases spanning the gap. CDR1 is MNHNS and CDR2 is SASEGT in the germline V gene. The length of the CDR3 is 12 residues. This chain's CDR3 is CASRMAGTEAFF. The CDR3 DNA reads as TGTGCCAGCAGGATGGCGGGCACTGAAGCTTTCTTT.

This chain uses TRBV4-2 with TRBJ2-7; D tentatively fits TRBD1 or TRBD2 (5 bases each). CDR3 length: 15 amino acids. The germline V and J ends were trimmed by 0 bases and 1 base, with 10 bases remaining between them. The germline gives CDR1 LGHNA, CDR2 YNFKEQ. CDR3 region: CASSQEGAGSYEQYF. As DNA, the CDR3 is TGTGCCAGCAGCCAAGAAGGGGCGGGTTCCTACGAGCAGTACTTC.

The CDR3 DNA follows: TGTGCCAGCAGATCCAATTGGTCTGGAAACACCATATATTTT. It translates to CASRSNWSGNTIYF. V is TRBV25-1 and J is TRBJ1-3, with D uncertain. The CDR3 spans 14 residues. Germline V gene sequence: CDR1 MGHDK, CDR2 SYGVNS. V dropped 6 bases and J dropped 1 base, with 10 bases sitting between them.

V usage is TRBV19 and J usage is TRBJ1-1; maybe TRBD1 (6 bases). Trimming pared 4 bases from V and 7 bases from J, leaving 22 bases between. The CDR3 consists of 16 residues. Germline values: CDR1 LNHDA, CDR2 SQIVND (reference sequence). CDR3 in amino acids: CASSTPFLGAGYEAFF. The CDR3 nucleotides read TGTGCCAGTAGTACCCCCTTCTTGGGGGCCGGATATGAAGCTTTCTTT.

The sample holds a few counts of this clone. This specimen includes other DNA sequences encoding the same CDR3. This rearrangement joins TRBV2 to TRBJ2-1; 13 bases fit TRBD2. After removal of 4 bases from V and 6 bases from J, the junction contained 3 bases not matched to a gene. Germline V lookup: CDR1 SNHLY, CDR2 FYNNEI. This CDR3 is built from 15 residues. CDR3: CASSGTSGRGNEQFF. The DNA of the CDR3 is TGTGCCAGCAGTGGAACTAGCGGGAGGGGCAATGAGCAGTTCTTC. Filled out from reference TRBV2 and TRBJ2-1, the complete variable domain reads EPEVTQTPSHQVTQMGQEVILRCVPISNHLYFYWYRQILGQKVEFLVSFYNNEISEKSEIFDDQFSVERPDGSNFTLKIRSTKLEDSAMYFCASSGTSGRGNEQFFGPGTRLTVL.

This clone was found a few times. V usage is TRBV18 and J usage is TRBJ1-5; D perhaps matches TRBD1 (6 bases). Trimming shortened V by 2 bases and J by 0 bases, and 8 bases separated the two germline ends. Germline V gene lookup returns CDR1 KGHSH and CDR2 LQKENI. The CDR3 loop spans 15 amino acids. The CDR3: CASSPTGHSNQPQHF. DNA for the CDR3: TGTGCCAGCTCACCAACAGGGCATAGCAATCAGCCCCAGCATTTT.